The rows below give T cell receptor beta chains drawn from one sample of a study of vaccination and CD4 T cells after COVID-19. Their target antigens are unknown. TCRdb reanalysed the PCR reads using MiXCR and keeps one entry per CDR3 protein. The data show around 15,000 distinct CDR3 sequences, roughly 41% seen once. The sample here was CD4+ T cells from blood, cultured in vitro, taken before SARS-CoV-2 vaccination. The receptors stem from a human donor who received a COVID-19 vaccine. The CDR3 runs from the conserved cysteine through the conserved F or W. The D gene is left open where the match is weak. The size field is filled for only some rows; it gives once, few, many or a size class.

>-|TRBJ1-2|TRBV12-3/TRBV12-4|-
CASSLMRGGYTF
TGTGCCAGCAGTTTAATGAGGGGAGGCTACACCTTC
>TRBD1|TRBJ2-3|TRBV30|-
CAWGQGRSTDTQYF
TGTGCCTGGGGACAGGGAAGAAGCACAGATACGCAGTATTTT
>TRBD2|TRBJ2-7|TRBV30|-
CAWGGVKSYEQYF
TGTGCCTGGGGGGGGGTTAAGTCCTACGAGCAGTACTTC
>TRBD2|TRBJ2-1|TRBV24-1|-
CATSDFGTSNEQFF
TGTGCCACCAGTGATTTCGGGACTAGCAATGAGCAGTTCTTC
>-|TRBJ2-5|TRBV7-6|-
CASSHDWRAGALETQYF
TGTGCCAGCAGCCACGACTGGAGGGCGGGGGCTCTTGAGACCCAGTACTTC
>-|TRBJ1-1|TRBV2|-
CASLRDIRMNTEAFF
TGTGCCAGCCTCCGGGACATCCGAATGAACACTGAAGCTTTCTTT
>-|TRBJ1-2|TRBV7-6|-
CASSFDSGGAVGYTF
TGTGCCAGCAGCTTTGATTCGGGGGGCGCGGTGGGCTACACCTTC
>-|TRBJ2-3|TRBV24-1|-
CATSDFRALEGTQYF
TGTGCCACCAGTGATTTTAGGGCTCTCGAGGGTACGCAGTATTTT
>-|TRBJ1-4|TRBV19|-
CASSRTQGEKLFF
TGTGCCAGTAGCCGGACTCAAGGTGAAAAACTGTTTTTT
>-|TRBJ2-2|TRBV7-9|few
CASSLGSRDTGELFF
TGTGCCAGCAGCTTAGGCAGCAGAGACACCGGGGAGCTGTTTTTT
>-|TRBJ2-5|TRBV2|few
CASMAELQETQYF
TGTGCCAGCATGGCTGAGCTACAAGAGACCCAGTACTTC
>-|TRBJ2-3|TRBV12-3/TRBV12-4|-
CASSDILGDTQYF
TGTGCCAGCAGTGATATCTTAGGGGATACGCAGTATTTT
>-|TRBJ1-1|TRBV7-2|-
CASSLLRVNTEAFF
TGTGCCAGCAGCTTGCTAAGGGTGAACACTGAAGCTTTCTTT
>TRBD1|TRBJ2-5|TRBV24-1|few
CATSDPTGVGRVETQYF
TGTGCCACCAGTGACCCGACAGGGGTTGGTCGCGTCGAGACCCAGTACTTC
>TRBD2|TRBJ2-1|TRBV20-1|-
CSANGAGGSYNEQFF
TGCAGTGCTAACGGAGCGGGGGGCTCCTACAATGAGCAGTTCTTC
>TRBD1|TRBJ1-5|TRBV19|few
CASSVSRDRGIQPQHF
TGTGCCAGTAGTGTGTCCCGGGACAGGGGGATTCAGCCCCAGCATTTT
>-|TRBJ2-1|TRBV7-2|-
CASSFRGTPLNEQFF
TGTGCCAGCAGCTTCAGGGGTACGCCTTTGAATGAGCAGTTCTTC
>-|TRBJ1-1|TRBV19|-
CASSIWRRMNTEAFF
TGTGCCAGTAGTATTTGGCGGAGGATGAACACTGAAGCTTTCTTT
>-|TRBJ1-5|TRBV21-1|few
CASSITGFHGQDPSGNQPQHF
TGTGCCAGCAGCATAACAGGCTTTCACGGGCAGGACCCAAGTGGCAATCAGCCCCAGCATTTT
>-|TRBJ1-3|TRBV7-9|-
CASSFGRTSGNTIYF
TGTGCCAGCAGCTTTGGACGGACCTCTGGAAACACCATATATTTT
>TRBD1|TRBJ1-4|TRBV6-1|few
CASKDRGRGGRNEKLFF
TGTGCCAGCAAGGACAGGGGGAGAGGAGGTCGTAATGAAAAACTGTTTTTT
>TRBD2|TRBJ2-5|TRBV20-1|-
CSAIHSGHRGLEETQYF
TGCAGTGCTATCCATAGCGGGCACCGAGGTCTCGAGGAGACCCAGTACTTC
>-|TRBJ1-1|TRBV5-1|-
CASSFGSGNTEAFF
TGCGCCAGCAGCTTTGGTTCAGGGAACACTGAAGCTTTCTTT
>TRBD1|TRBJ1-2|TRBV5-4|few
CASSPIQGRANYGYTF
TGTGCCAGCAGCCCTATACAGGGGAGAGCTAACTATGGCTACACCTTC
>TRBD1|TRBJ2-1|TRBV10-3|-
CANGVRQGTYNEQFF
TGTGCCAACGGCGTGAGACAGGGAACCTACAATGAGCAGTTCTTC
>-|TRBJ1-1|TRBV29-1|few
CSVGGGREMNTEAFF
TGCAGCGTTGGGGGAGGCAGGGAGATGAACACTGAAGCTTTCTTT
>-|TRBJ2-7|TRBV15|once
CATSRDKRSYEQYF
TGTGCCACCAGCAGAGATAAACGCAGCTACGAGCAGTACTTC
>-|TRBJ2-5|TRBV7-2|once
CASSLGGAQETQYF
TGTGCCAGCAGCTTAGGGGGGGCCCAAGAGACCCAGTACTTC